This TCR beta chain was recovered during a study of identical twins. Whole-study results and caveats: Abundant cord blood beta clonotypes carried fewer insertions; memory repertoires showed none. Models underestimated TCR alpha sharing (out-of-frame) in monozygotic twins. Without tracking the same donors, conclusions rested on cross-sectional statistical analysis.

To note about this clonotype: Its antigen is unknown.

One entry per CDR3 protein, called by TCRdb with MiXCR from the 5' RACE reads. This repertoire shows around 1.7 million distinct CDR3 sequences, around 33% found once; its top ten account for over 0.25%. The CDR3 is 20 amino acids. Germline values: CDR1 MGHRA, CDR2 YSYEKL. V shed 4 bases and J 2 bases; nucleotides not matched to a gene: 15. The chain uses TRBV4-1 and TRBJ2-3; 13 nucleotides agree with TRBD2. The TCR sequence derives from a newborn girl in good health. The sample taken for sequencing was cord blood. CDR3 DNA: TGCGCCAGCAGCCCCTACCGACTAGCGGGGGGCCCAAGGAACACAGATACGCAGTATTTT. This sequence encodes CASSPYRLAGGPRNTDTQYF.